Listed below are T cell receptor beta chains from one sample, sequenced in a study of shared clonotypes between healthy human individuals. The method was immunoSEQ multiplex PCR; TCRdb's version includes in-frame clones alone and lacks a portion of them. The table shows approximately 740,000 clones, with 92% occurring only once. Sequencing used naive CD8+ T cells sorted from blood. These receptor sequences come from a man aged 30 to 45 in good health. The CDR3 runs from the conserved cysteine through the conserved F or W. The order of the fields is V gene, CDR3 length, clone size, CDR3 protein. Only some rows state a clone size, as once, few, many or a class for expanded clones.

TRBV9,13,-,CASSVGSYNEQFF
TRBV7-6,14,-,CASSLTGGHYEQYF
TRBV5-4,13,-,CASRDRGAHEQYF
TRBV15,12,-,CATRTPGTGQYF
TRBV29-1,11,-,CSVALAGVQFF
TRBV27,16,-,CASSFSRAGGNQPQHF
TRBV5-4,14,-,CASSLQGGGTEAFF
TRBV9,14,-,CASSVGGSTYEQYF
TRBV5-1,13,-,CASSVDWGPEAFF
TRBV6-6,13,-,CASSTGQSYEQYF
TRBV6-1,13,-,CASSEWPARNQYF
TRBV28,17,few,CASSWPTGGPSTDTQYF
TRBV6-6,15,-,CASSYSIREREGYTF
TRBV6-5,15,-,CASTADRGTIYEQYF
TRBV9,14,-,CASSVGGTLDELFF
TRBV5-6,15,-,CASSFSGSPYNEQFF
TRBV7-2,13,-,CASSQGQFYEQYF
TRBV11-2,12,-,CASNALSYEQYF
TRBV6-4,12,-,CASSDLDTARDF
TRBV10-3,14,-,CAISEKGDFYGYTF
TRBV7-6,15,-,CASSQLGRRYDEQFF
TRBV28,16,-,CASTQSPSTHRQPQHF
TRBV30,15,-,CAWSPRDTRYNEQFF
TRBV29-1,14,-,CSVGGTGGLYEQYF
TRBV6-5,15,-,CASSLAGGRQETQYF
TRBV30,13,few,CAWNPEDSYEQYF